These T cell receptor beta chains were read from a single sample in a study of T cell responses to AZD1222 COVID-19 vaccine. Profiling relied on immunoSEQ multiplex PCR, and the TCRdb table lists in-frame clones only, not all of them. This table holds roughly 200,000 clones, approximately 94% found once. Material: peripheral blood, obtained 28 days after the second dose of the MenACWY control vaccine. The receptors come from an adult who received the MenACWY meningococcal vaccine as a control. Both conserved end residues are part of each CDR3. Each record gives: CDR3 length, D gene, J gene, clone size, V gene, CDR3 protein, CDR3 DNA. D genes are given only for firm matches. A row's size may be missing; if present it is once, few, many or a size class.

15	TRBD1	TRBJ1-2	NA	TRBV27	CASRWTGKSNYGYTF	TGTGCCAGCCGCTGGACAGGGAAGTCCAACTATGGCTACACCTTC
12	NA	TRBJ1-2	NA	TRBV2	CASSDSGYGYTF	TGTGCCAGCAGTGATTCCGGTTATGGCTACACCTTC
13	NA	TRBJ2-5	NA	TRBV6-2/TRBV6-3	CASSPGPGETQYF	TGTGCCAGCAGCCCCGGCCCCGGGGAGACCCAGTACTTC
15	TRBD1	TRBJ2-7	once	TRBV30	CAWSPTRGPSYEQYF	TGTGCCTGGAGCCCCACGAGGGGGCCCTCCTACGAGCAGTACTTC
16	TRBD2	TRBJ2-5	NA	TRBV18	CASSPSGTSGEETQYF	TGTGCCAGCTCACCGAGCGGGACTAGCGGGGAGGAGACCCAGTACTTC
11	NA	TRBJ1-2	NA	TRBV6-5	CASSRQGNYTF	TGTGCCAGCAGCCGGCAGGGGAACTACACCTTC
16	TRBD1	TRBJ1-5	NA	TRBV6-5	CASSYNRGSGNQPQHF	TGTGCCAGCAGTTACAACAGGGGCTCGGGCAATCAGCCCCAGCATTTT
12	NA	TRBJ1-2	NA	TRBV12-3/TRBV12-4	CASSRDNYGYTF	TGTGCCAGCAGTCGGGATAACTATGGCTACACCTTC
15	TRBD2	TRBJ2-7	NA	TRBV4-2	CASSQGTSGGQGQYF	TGTGCCAGCAGCCAAGGGACTAGCGGGGGGCAGGGGCAGTACTTC
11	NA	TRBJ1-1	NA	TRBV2	CASKWGSEAFF	TGTGCCAGCAAATGGGGATCTGAAGCTTTCTTT
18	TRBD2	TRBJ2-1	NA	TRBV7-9	CASSARTGTSGSYNEQFF	TGTGCCAGCAGCGCCCGCACCGGGACTAGCGGATCCTACAATGAGCAGTTCTTC
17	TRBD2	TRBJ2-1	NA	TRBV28	CASSPGAASGVYNEQFF	TGTGCCAGCAGCCCTGGCGCGGCTAGCGGGGTTTACAATGAGCAGTTCTTC
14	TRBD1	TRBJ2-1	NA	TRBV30	CAWSEGQEGNEQFF	TGTGCCTGGAGCGAGGGACAGGAGGGGAATGAGCAGTTCTTC
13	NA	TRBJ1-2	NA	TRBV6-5	CASRESSNYGYTF	TGTGCCAGCAGAGAGAGCTCTAACTATGGCTACACCTTC
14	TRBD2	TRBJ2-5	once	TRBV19	CASSIGLAGQTQYF	TGTGCCAGTAGTATAGGACTAGCGGGACAGACCCAGTACTTC
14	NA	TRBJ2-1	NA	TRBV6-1	CASSEVAGFNEQFF	TGTGCCAGCAGTGAAGTGGCGGGTTTCAATGAGCAGTTCTTC
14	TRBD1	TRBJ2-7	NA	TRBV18	CASSAGTGAYEQYF	TGTGCCAGCTCAGCCGGGACAGGGGCCTACGAGCAGTACTTC
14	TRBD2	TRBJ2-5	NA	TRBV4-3	CASSQESGGPAQYF	TGCGCCAGCAGCCAAGAGAGCGGGGGGCCGGCCCAGTACTTC
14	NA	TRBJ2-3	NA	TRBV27	CASTGSLAADTQYF	TGTGCCAGCACTGGAAGCCTGGCAGCAGATACGCAGTATTTT
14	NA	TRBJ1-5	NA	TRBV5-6	CASSLGFGNQPQHF	TGTGCCAGCAGCTTGGGCTTTGGCAATCAGCCCCAGCATTTT
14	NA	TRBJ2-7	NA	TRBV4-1	CASSQRDGPYEQYF	TGCGCCAGCAGCCAGCGGGACGGGCCCTACGAGCAGTACTTC
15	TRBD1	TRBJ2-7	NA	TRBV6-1	CASSDGQGPSYEQYF	TGTGCCAGCAGTGACGGACAGGGCCCCAGCTACGAGCAGTACTTC
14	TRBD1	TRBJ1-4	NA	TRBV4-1	CASSLTGEGEKLFF	TGCGCCAGCAGCCTGACAGGGGAAGGTGAAAAACTGTTTTTT
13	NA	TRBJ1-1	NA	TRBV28	CASSVDGNTEAFF	TGTGCCAGCAGTGTGGACGGGAACACTGAAGCTTTCTTT
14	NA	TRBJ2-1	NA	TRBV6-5	CASSIQGLNNEQFF	TGTGCCAGCAGTATACAGGGACTAAACAATGAGCAGTTCTTC
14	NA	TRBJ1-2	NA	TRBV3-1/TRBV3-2	CASSQRTANYGYTF	TGTGCCAGCAGCCAAAGGACAGCTAACTATGGCTACACCTTC
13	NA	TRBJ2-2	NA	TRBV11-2	CASSVDRTGELFF	TGTGCCAGCAGCGTAGACAGGACCGGGGAGCTGTTTTTT
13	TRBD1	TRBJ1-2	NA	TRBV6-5	CASTPGQLYGYTF	TGTGCCAGCACCCCGGGACAGCTCTATGGCTACACCTTC
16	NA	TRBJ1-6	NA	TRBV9	CASSPDPRGVNSPLHF	TGTGCCAGCAGCCCGGACCCGAGGGGTGTTAATTCACCCCTCCACTTT
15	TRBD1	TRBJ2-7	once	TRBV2	CASSYDRAGSYEQYF	TGTGCCAGCAGTTATGACAGGGCCGGATCCTACGAGCAGTACTTC
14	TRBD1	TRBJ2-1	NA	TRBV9	CASSEWGQPNEQFF	TGTGCCAGCAGCGAATGGGGACAGCCCAATGAGCAGTTCTTC
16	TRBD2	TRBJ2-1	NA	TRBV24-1	CATSGTAGGAYNEQFF	TGTGCCACCAGTGGAACAGCGGGAGGGGCCTACAATGAGCAGTTCTTC
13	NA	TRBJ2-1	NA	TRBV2	CASSGGTYNEQFF	TGTGCCAGCAGTGGGGGGACGTACAATGAGCAGTTCTTC
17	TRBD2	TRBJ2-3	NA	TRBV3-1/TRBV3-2	CASSHGLAGGVTDTQYF	TGTGCCAGCAGCCACGGACTAGCGGGAGGGGTCACAGATACGCAGTATTTT
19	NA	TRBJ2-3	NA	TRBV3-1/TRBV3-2	CASSTALGRTGLSTDTQYF	TGTGCCAGCAGCACCGCCCTCGGGAGGACAGGGCTTAGCACAGATACGCAGTATTTT
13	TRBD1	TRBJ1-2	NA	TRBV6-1	CASSEGTGTGYTF	TGTGCCAGCAGTGAAGGGACAGGGACCGGCTACACCTTC
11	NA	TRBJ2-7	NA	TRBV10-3	CAIGESYEQYF	TGTGCCATCGGGGAATCCTACGAGCAGTACTTC
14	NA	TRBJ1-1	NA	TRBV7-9	CASSFNLGNTEAFF	TGTGCCAGCAGCTTCAATTTGGGGAACACTGAAGCTTTCTTT
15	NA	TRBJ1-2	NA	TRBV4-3	CASSQDSAPVQGYTF	TGCGCCAGCAGCCAAGATAGTGCGCCGGTCCAAGGCTACACCTTC
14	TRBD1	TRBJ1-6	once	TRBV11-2	CASSRTGGDSPLHF	TGTGCCAGCAGCCGCACAGGGGGCGATTCACCCCTCCACTTT
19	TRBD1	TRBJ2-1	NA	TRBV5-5	CASSSRSEGAVSSYNEQFF	TGTGCCAGCAGCTCACGCAGCGAGGGGGCTGTAAGCTCCTACAATGAGCAGTTCTTC
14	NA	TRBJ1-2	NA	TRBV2	CASSEGQGIGGYTF	TGTGCCAGCAGTGAAGGGCAGGGTATCGGTGGCTACACCTTC
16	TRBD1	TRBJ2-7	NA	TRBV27	CASRLTGGNTPDEQYF	TGTGCCAGCAGACTTACAGGGGGGAATACTCCGGATGAGCAGTACTTC
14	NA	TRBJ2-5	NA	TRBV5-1	CASSWGEGQETQYF	TGCGCCAGCAGCTGGGGAGAGGGCCAAGAGACCCAGTACTTC
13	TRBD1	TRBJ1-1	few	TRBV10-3	CAIGTGENTEAFF	TGTGCCATTGGGACAGGAGAAAACACTGAAGCTTTCTTT
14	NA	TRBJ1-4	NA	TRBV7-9	CASSLNGGNEKLFF	TGTGCCAGCAGCTTAAACGGGGGTAATGAAAAACTGTTTTTT
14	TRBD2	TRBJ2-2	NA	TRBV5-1	CASGLGRGAGELFF	TGCGCCAGCGGACTAGGAAGAGGGGCCGGGGAGCTGTTTTTT
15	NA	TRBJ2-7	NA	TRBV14	CASSQSFFVASEQYF	TGTGCCAGCAGCCAATCCTTCTTCGTAGCCTCCGAGCAGTACTTC
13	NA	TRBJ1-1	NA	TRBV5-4	CASSWGGLGEAFF	TGTGCCAGCAGCTGGGGGGGTTTAGGTGAAGCTTTCTTT
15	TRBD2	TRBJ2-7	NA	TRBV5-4	CASSHTSGSRYEQYF	TGTGCCAGCAGCCACACTAGCGGGAGTCGCTACGAGCAGTACTTC
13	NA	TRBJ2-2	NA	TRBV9	CASSATGRGELFF	TGTGCCAGCAGCGCAACAGGGCGCGGGGAGCTGTTTTTT
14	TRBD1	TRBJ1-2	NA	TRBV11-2	CASSLQGAAYGYTF	TGTGCCAGCAGCTTACAGGGGGCCGCCTATGGCTACACCTTC
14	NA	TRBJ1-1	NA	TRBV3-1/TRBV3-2	CASSQLGGNTEAFF	TGTGCCAGCAGCCAATTGGGGGGGAACACTGAAGCTTTCTTT
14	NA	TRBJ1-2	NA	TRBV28	CASSSGRRGYGYTF	TGTGCCAGCAGTTCGGGACGGAGGGGCTATGGCTACACCTTC
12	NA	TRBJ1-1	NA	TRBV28	CASNLGGTEAFF	TGTGCCAGCAATCTAGGGGGGACTGAAGCTTTCTTT